A selection of T cell receptor beta chains follows, all from one sample in a study of T cell responses to AZD1222 COVID-19 vaccine. Produced via immunoSEQ multiplex PCR; TCRdb's table is partial and in-frame only. Among over 100,000 clones listed, more than 75% were seen once. This specimen consisted of peripheral blood, obtained on day 0 of AZD1222 vaccination. The receptors were sampled from an adult in good health. Each CDR3 is given with its conserved first and last residue. Each record gives: clone size, V gene, J gene, D gene, CDR3 protein, CDR3 DNA. A D gene is named only where the DNA matches it firmly. The size of a clone is reported for some rows only, either as once, few or many, or as a class for expanded clones.

.,TRBV5-1,TRBJ2-7,TRBD1,CASSVRTGGYEQYF,TGCGCCAGCAGCGTGAGGACAGGGGGCTACGAGCAGTACTTC
.,TRBV5-1,TRBJ2-7,.,CASSLGGAETYEQYF,TGCGCCAGCAGCTTGGGGGGGGCCGAAACCTACGAGCAGTACTTC
.,TRBV6-5,TRBJ1-1,.,CASIDRTRNTEAFF,TGTGCCAGCATCGACCGAACCAGGAACACTGAAGCTTTCTTT
few,TRBV9,TRBJ2-7,TRBD1,CASSPVRDSPYEQYF,TGTGCCAGCAGCCCCGTCCGGGACAGTCCCTACGAGCAGTACTTC
.,TRBV7-9,TRBJ1-1,TRBD1,CASMFGQGFTEAFF,TGTGCCAGCATGTTTGGACAGGGTTTCACTGAAGCTTTCTTT
.,TRBV12-3/TRBV12-4,TRBJ1-2,TRBD1,CASRNTGDYGYTF,TGTGCCAGCAGGAATACAGGGGACTATGGCTACACCTTC
.,TRBV4-1,TRBJ2-5,.,CASSHRSGTQETQYF,TGCGCCAGCAGTCACCGTAGCGGTACCCAAGAGACCCAGTACTTC
once,TRBV7-2,TRBJ2-5,TRBD2,CASSREISGRQETQYF,TGTGCCAGCAGCCGTGAGATTAGCGGGAGACAAGAGACCCAGTACTTC
.,TRBV4-1,TRBJ2-7,.,CASSQRGTDPYEQYF,TGCGCCAGCAGCCAAAGAGGCACGGACCCCTACGAGCAGTACTTC
.,TRBV18,TRBJ1-2,.,CASSPPGSFRGYTF,TGTGCCAGCTCACCCCCGGGTTCTTTTCGAGGCTACACCTTC
.,TRBV6-6,TRBJ1-6,.,CASSRPSRNSPLHF,TGTGCCAGCAGCCGACCCTCACGGAACTCACCCCTCCACTTT
.,TRBV19,TRBJ1-1,.,CASSNRDVGGAFF,TGTGCCAGTAGTAACCGGGACGTAGGGGGAGCTTTCTTT
once,TRBV7-9,TRBJ2-7,.,CASSPEKPTSSYEQYF,TGTGCCAGCAGCCCCGAGAAGCCGACAAGCTCCTACGAGCAGTACTTC
once,TRBV7-9,TRBJ1-4,.,CASSRYSEANEKLFF,TGTGCCAGCAGCCGCTATTCTGAGGCTAATGAAAAACTGTTTTTT
.,TRBV7-9,TRBJ2-1,.,CASSPWGSVEQFF,TGTGCCAGCAGCCCCTGGGGGTCAGTTGAGCAGTTCTTC
few,TRBV3-1/TRBV3-2,TRBJ1-3,.,CASSYRERGNTIYF,TGTGCCAGCAGTTACAGGGAGAGAGGAAACACCATATATTTT
.,TRBV3-1/TRBV3-2,TRBJ1-6,.,CASSHRRITPLHF,TGTGCCAGCAGCCACCGACGAATTACACCCCTCCACTTT
.,TRBV28,TRBJ2-5,.,CASSLTISSETQYF,TGTGCCAGCAGTCTTACCATCTCGTCGGAGACCCAGTACTTC
.,TRBV27,TRBJ1-1,.,CASSSVLGSTEAFF,TGTGCCAGCAGTTCAGTTTTAGGGTCCACTGAAGCTTTCTTT
few,TRBV2,TRBJ1-5,TRBD1,CASSERAGGNQPQHF,TGTGCCAGCAGTGAACGGGCAGGGGGAAATCAGCCCCAGCATTTT
few,TRBV4-1,TRBJ2-7,TRBD1,CASSPLMTRQGRYEQYF,TGCGCCAGCAGTCCTCTCATGACGCGACAGGGACGCTACGAGCAGTACTTC
.,TRBV7-3,TRBJ1-6,.,CASSLGAGSSPLHF,TGTGCCAGCAGCTTAGGGGCAGGGAGTTCACCCCTCCACTTT
.,TRBV30,TRBJ2-2,.,CAWRDSPTGELFF,TGTGCCTGGAGGGACAGTCCGACCGGGGAGCTGTTTTTT
.,TRBV7-2,TRBJ2-7,TRBD1,CASSSSTGRSYEQYF,TGTGCCAGCAGCTCCTCGACAGGGCGCTCCTACGAGCAGTACTTC
.,TRBV28,TRBJ2-5,.,CASSFLSLTYF,TGTGCCAGCAGTTTTCTTTCACTAACGTACTTC
.,TRBV4-1,TRBJ1-1,TRBD1,CASSPRTGRFEAFF,TGCGCCAGCAGCCCCCGGACAGGGAGATTTGAAGCTTTCTTT
once,TRBV6-2/TRBV6-3,TRBJ2-5,TRBD2,CASSYGLEETQYF,TGTGCCAGCAGTTACGGACTAGAAGAGACCCAGTACTTC
.,TRBV15,TRBJ1-2,.,CATSLNGYGYTF,TGTGCCACCAGCCTCAACGGGTATGGCTACACCTTC
.,TRBV7-6,TRBJ2-7,.,CASSLQGNVWYEQYF,TGTGCCAGCAGCTTACAGGGAAATGTATGGTACGAGCAGTACTTC
.,TRBV27,TRBJ1-4,TRBD1,CASSVEGAEKLFF,TGTGCCAGCTCCGTGGAGGGGGCCGAAAAACTGTTTTTT
.,TRBV9,TRBJ2-3,.,CASSVATDTYHTDTQYF,TGTGCCAGCAGCGTAGCGACGGACACCTACCACACAGATACGCAGTATTTT
once,TRBV11-2,TRBJ1-1,.,CASSLMGITEAFF,TGTGCCAGCAGCCTTATGGGAATCACTGAAGCTTTCTTT
.,TRBV6-2/TRBV6-3,TRBJ1-6,.,CASSRGTRTSGSPLHF,TGTGCCAGCAGTAGGGGTACACGGACCTCCGGTTCACCCCTCCACTTT
.,TRBV12-3/TRBV12-4,TRBJ1-2,.,CASSQTGNYGYTF,TGTGCCAGCAGCCAAACAGGGAACTATGGCTACACCTTC
.,TRBV7-3,TRBJ1-1,.,CASSPRAGRLAFF,TGTGCCAGCAGTCCCCGGGCGGGGCGTCTAGCTTTCTTT
once,TRBV5-8,TRBJ1-5,TRBD1,CASSLGQGRGVF,TGTGCCAGCAGCTTGGGACAGGGGAGGGGCGTTTTT
once,TRBV2,TRBJ2-7,.,CASSEGSFSYEQYF,TGTGCCAGCAGTGAGGGCAGCTTCTCCTACGAGCAGTACTTC
.,TRBV7-3,TRBJ2-7,TRBD2,CASSSTGLAGTEQYF,TGTGCCAGCAGCTCGACGGGACTAGCGGGGACTGAGCAGTACTTC
.,TRBV6-1,TRBJ1-6,.,CASSDRLSYNSPLHF,TGTGCCAGCAGTGACAGACTATCCTATAATTCACCCCTCCACTTT
once,TRBV27,TRBJ1-1,.,CASRPLTAVNTEAFF,TGTGCCAGCAGACCACTGACAGCCGTGAACACTGAAGCTTTCTTT
.,TRBV7-2,TRBJ2-3,.,CASSFLTAGDTQYF,TGTGCCAGCAGCTTCTTGACCGCCGGGGATACGCAGTATTTT
.,TRBV4-2,TRBJ2-5,TRBD1,CASSQAHRGQGVETQYF,TGTGCCAGCAGCCAAGCACACAGGGGGCAGGGAGTAGAGACCCAGTACTTC
few,TRBV6-5,TRBJ2-7,.,CASSPDILPYEQYF,TGTGCCAGCAGCCCGGACATTCTCCCCTACGAGCAGTACTTC
.,TRBV3-1/TRBV3-2,TRBJ1-5,.,CASSQGDSRNQPQHF,TGTGCCAGCAGCCAAGGTGACAGCCGAAATCAGCCCCAGCATTTT
.,TRBV6-5,TRBJ2-5,TRBD1,CASNTGGGETQYF,TGTGCCAGCAATACAGGGGGAGGAGAGACCCAGTACTTC
once,TRBV7-2,TRBJ2-7,.,CASSTPGGVPYEQYF,TGTGCCAGCAGCACCCCAGGTGGGGTTCCCTACGAGCAGTACTTC
.,TRBV6-2/TRBV6-3,TRBJ1-4,.,CASSVWGTNEKLFF,TGTGCCAGCAGCGTCTGGGGTACTAATGAAAAACTGTTTTTT
.,TRBV13,TRBJ1-4,.,CASSVGGNEKLFF,TGTGCCAGCAGCGTGGGGGGAAATGAAAAACTGTTTTTT
.,TRBV7-2,TRBJ1-5,.,CASSSNLRGDLHF,TGTGCCAGCAGCTCGAACCTGCGGGGGGATTTACATTTT
.,TRBV9,TRBJ2-7,.,CASSSDGYEQYF,TGTGCCAGCAGCTCCGACGGATACGAGCAGTACTTC
.,TRBV9,TRBJ1-3,.,CASSVASRAGISGNTIYF,TGTGCCAGCAGCGTAGCATCCCGGGCGGGAATCTCTGGAAACACCATATATTTT
few,TRBV28,TRBJ1-4,.,CASSLYEGGEKLFF,TGTGCCAGCAGTTTGTATGAGGGGGGCGAAAAACTGTTTTTT
once,TRBV18,TRBJ1-5,.,CASSPDDWGQPQHF,TGTGCCAGCTCACCGGACGATTGGGGACAGCCCCAGCATTTT
.,TRBV10-1,TRBJ1-6,TRBD1,CATLTGVNSPLHF,TGCGCCACCCTGACAGGGGTCAATTCACCCCTCCACTTT
.,TRBV5-1,TRBJ2-7,TRBD1,CASSLPGRQGYEQYF,TGCGCCAGCAGCCTACCTGGGAGACAGGGTTACGAGCAGTACTTC
.,TRBV28,TRBJ1-6,.,CASSQGSYNSPLHF,TGTGCCAGCAGTCAGGGCTCCTATAATTCACCCCTCCACTTT
few,TRBV10-3,TRBJ2-7,.,CAISELGTSYEQYF,TGTGCCATCAGTGAGTTGGGGACCTCCTACGAGCAGTACTTC
.,TRBV18,TRBJ2-3,.,CASSAQGAGTDTQYF,TGTGCCAGCTCAGCCCAGGGAGCCGGCACAGATACGCAGTATTTT
once,TRBV3-1/TRBV3-2,TRBJ2-3,.,CASSGMGGGGDTQYF,TGTGCCAGCAGCGGGATGGGGGGAGGAGGGGATACGCAGTATTTT
.,TRBV19,TRBJ2-7,.,CASSTLQVYPYEQYF,TGTGCCAGTAGTACCTTACAGGTCTACCCCTACGAGCAGTACTTC